This T cell receptor beta chain was found in a study of shared clonotypes between healthy human individuals. The study's findings and limits: It was the few donors that limited the genetic and exposure-history diversity represented.

CD45RO-negative, CCR7-selected cells formed the naive CD8 fraction, which excluded terminally differentiated effector memory CD45RA+ cells. As concerns this clone: Its antigen is currently unknown. This CDR3 is also generated by other DNA sequences in the sample.

This CDR3 has 13 residues. From germline, CDR1 is SGHRS and CDR2 YFSETQ. Trimming took 0 bases from V and 5 from J, leaving 9 bases between them. Authors' data handling: In the immunoSEQ data, sequences were junction-only and lacked quality scores, so filtering differed. Using immunoSEQ multiplex PCR, the repertoire was profiled, and TCRdb retains in-frame clones only, with some absent. The V and J calls and clone size are taken from that table; D and trimming were inferred from the DNA. The sample yields about 2.1 million clones, just over 90% seen once. The sequence came from a man younger than 35 in good health. Some clones in this sample may be carry-over from other donors' samples. Sequencing was carried out using naive CD8+ T cells from PBMCs. V is TRBV5-1 and J is TRBJ2-7; no firm D call. CDR3 protein: CASSLAPGDEQYF. DNA of the CDR3: TGCGCCAGCAGCTTGGCGCCAGGAGACGAGCAGTACTTC.